One and the same sample provided the 20 T cell receptor beta chains below, sequenced in a study of tumor-infiltrating lymphocytes in primary liver carcinoma. Co-extracting RNA and DNA was done with roughly 17-32 mg of unsorted bulk tissue as input. Starting material of 450 to 500 ng total RNA yielded TCR beta cDNA via a constant-region primer. Amplification in three nested multiplex PCR rounds with slightly modified ARM-PCR gave rise to TCR beta libraries. With TRBV1-TRBV30 forward primers and a C-beta reverse primer, the first two PCR rounds were run for around 10 cycles each. TCRdb re-called the multiplex PCR reads with MiXCR, one entry per CDR3 protein. The sample includes 70,000 to 75,000 distinct CDR3 sequences, nearly 70% seen only once; the top ten take 25% to 35%. Material: liver tumor tissue from sampling region 4. Subset described: tumor region T4, right-lateral pole. The receptors stem from a man aged 40-55 years with primary liver carcinoma and hepatitis B virus infection.

Details on this clonotype: No conserved phenylalanine or tryptophan ends this CDR3, so it is likely a read error. V is TRBV11-2 and J is TRBJ2-1; no clear D. There are 13 residues in the CDR3. The germline V gene has CDR1 SGHAT and CDR2 FQNNGV. DNA of the CDR3: TGTACCAGCAGCTTACTGGGGTACAATGAGCAGTTCGTC. Protein product: CTSSLLGYNEQFV.

With regard to this clonotype: Relative to the germline gene, one junction end is altered; a read error may explain this. The CDR3 DNA follows: TGTGCCAGCCTCCGACCGGGAGCGTACACAGGGGAGCTGTTTTTT. This encodes CASLRPGAYTGELFF. The chain links TRBV11-2 to TRBJ2-2; possibly TRBD2 for D (6 bases). This CDR3 is 15 amino acids long. Looked up from germline, CDR1 is SGHAT and CDR2 is FQNNGV.

Relative to its sample, this clonotype is medium-sized. The V and J genes are TRBV5-4 and TRBJ2-2, with 7 nucleotides matching TRBD1. This CDR3 is 15 amino acids long. Germline trimming cut 0 bases from V and 4 bases from J; bases unmatched to any gene: 3. Germline loops: CDR1 SGHNT, CDR2 YYREEE (reference sequence). The CDR3 nucleotides read TGTGCCAGCAGCTTGGGCAGACAGGGCACCGGGGAGCTGTTTTTT. It yields the protein CASSLGRQGTGELFF. Full variable domain (outside the CDR3, taken from reference TRBV5-4 and TRBJ2-2): ETGVTQSPTHLIKTRGQQVTLRCSSQSGHNTVSWYQQALGQGPQFIFQYYREEENGRGNFPPRFSGLQFPNYSSELNVNALELDDSALYLCASSLGRQGTGELFFGEGSRLTVL.

With respect to this clonotype: Since a much larger clone is just one base distant, this may be a read error. The chain has TRBV5-1 and TRBJ1-4; possible D gene TRBD1, 6 bases. The CDR3 totals 14 residues. CDR1 and CDR2 (germline): SGHRS, YFSETQ. V was cut by 4 bases and J by 6 bases, with 13 bases left in between. CDR3 coding DNA: TGCGCCAGCAGCGCAGGGGATGTCGATGAAAAACTGTTTTTT. Translated: CASSAGDVDEKLFF.

In the case of this clonotype: This sequence may be a read error, since a much larger clone differs from it by one base. This rearrangement joins TRBV7-8 to TRBJ1-5; D gene uncertain. The CDR3 has 14 residues. Germline-derived CDR1 and CDR2 are SGHVS and FQNEAQ. The CDR3, as DNA: TGTGCCAGGAGCTTAGGCGCTTATAATCAGCCCCAGCATTTT. As protein: CARSLGAYNQPQHF.

This clonotype was seen repeatedly, ten times or more. The genes are TRBV6-5 and TRBJ2-3; 13 bases line up with TRBD2. The CDR3 length is 14 residues. V dropped 9 bases and J dropped 5; count of bases not matched to a gene: 5. Per the germline V gene, CDR1 is MNHEY and CDR2 is SVGAGI. CDR3 region: CASSGLAGVDTQYF. The CDR3 nucleotides are TGTGCCAGTTCTGGACTAGCGGGAGTAGATACGCAGTATTTT.

V is TRBV12-3 or TRBV12-4 and J is TRBJ1-1; a possible D gene is TRBD1 (5 bases). This CDR3 comprises 13 residues. CDR3 coding DNA: TGTGTCAGTAGTGAGGGGCAATCGGGTGAAGCTTTCTTT. Translated, it gives CVSSEGQSGEAFF.

Only one count was recorded for this clonotype. The chain has TRBV4-1 and TRBJ1-1, with TRBD1 matching 7 bases. The CDR3 covers 15 residues. Germline V CDR1 and CDR2: MGHRA, YSYEKL. In nucleotides, the CDR3 is TGCACCAACAGCCTAGTACTAACAGGGGAAATGGAAGCTTTCTTT. Residues: CTNSLVLTGEMEAFF.

A word on this clonotype: An end of the junction does not agree with germline; a read error may underlie this. The chain links TRBV29-1 to TRBJ2-3; possibly TRBD1 or TRBD2 for D (6 bases each). The CDR3 has 14 residues. Germline CDR1 is SQVTM and CDR2 is ANQGSEA. CDR3 DNA sequence: TGCAGCGTAGCAGAGGGGGGAGACACAGATACGCAGTGTTTT. This gives the protein CSVAEGGDTDTQCF.

Of note for this clonotype: Because the CDR3 is missing its conserved closing phenylalanine or tryptophan, this is likely a read error. The chain carries TRBV14 and TRBJ2-1; D is perhaps TRBD2 (6 bases). Germline values: CDR1 SGHDN, CDR2 FVKESK. The CDR3 consists of 13 residues. Trimming removed 9 bases from V and 8 bases from J, with 17 bases in between. CDR3 sequence reads: CASSPGTRDEQFL. CDR3 bases: TGTGCCAGTAGTCCCGGGACTCGGGATGAGCAGTTCCTC.

Remarks on this clonotype: A clone one base away is much larger, so this may be a read error. This chain connects TRBV7-2 to TRBJ2-7, with 12 bases lining up with TRBD2. V shed 4 bases, J shed 2 bases, and the junction held 0 bases outside the gene matches. CDR1 SGHTA and CDR2 FQGNSA come from the germline V gene. The CDR3 length is 14 residues. CDR3 sequence: CASSWTSGAYEQYF. CDR3 nucleotide sequence: TGTGCCAGCAGCTGGACTAGCGGGGCCTACGAGCAGTACTTC.

The table lists this clonotype with many counts. The chain couples TRBV6-1 to TRBJ2-1, with a tentative D call TRBD2 (7 bases). Germline-derived CDR1 and CDR2 are MNHNS and SASEGT. With 0 bases removed from V and 7 bases from J, the gap between germline ends came to 10 bases. The CDR3 contains 14 residues. CDR3 DNA: TGTGCCAGCAGTGAAGCGAGGGGGGGTAATGAGCAGTTCTTC. Translation gives CASSEARGGNEQFF.

Of note for this clonotype: Compared with germline, one end of the junction differs, possibly owing to a read error. The chain is built from TRBV29-1 and TRBJ2-1; 9 nucleotides align to TRBD2. Germline loops: CDR1 SQVTM, CDR2 ANQGSEA. This CDR3 has 14 residues. In DNA form, the CDR3 reads TGCAGCGTTCCGACTAGCGGCAACTGCAATGTGCAGTTCTTC. Amino acid sequence: CSVPTSGNCNVQFF.

This clonotype was counted at least ten times. The V gene is TRBV15, the J gene TRBJ1-4; a possible D gene is TRBD1 (5 bases). CDR3 size: 15 residues. The ends were cut back, 5 bases at V and 8 bases at J, with 18 bases in the middle. Germline CDR1 is LNHNV and CDR2 is YYDKDF (reference sequence). The CDR3 nucleotides read TGTGCCACCAGCCCGATGGGGGAAGGAAGGGAAAAACTGTTTTTT. Translating it yields CATSPMGEGREKLFF.

Remarks on this clonotype: Relative to the germline gene, one junction end is altered; a read error may explain this. The gene calls are TRBV11-2 and TRBJ2-2; TRBD1 is a possible D gene (6 bases). This CDR3 has 19 amino acids. In germline, CDR1 is SGHAT, CDR2 FQNNGV. The CDR3 region is CVSGLDRGGVCPNTGELFF. DNA for the CDR3: TGTGTCAGCGGCTTAGATCGAGGGGGAGTGTGTCCGAACACCGGGGAGCTGTTTTTT.

Regarding this clonotype: One end of the junction does not line up with germline, which may come from a read error. The chain combines TRBV4-1 with TRBJ2-3, with TRBD2 identical over 8 bases. Germline V lookup: CDR1 MGHRA, CDR2 YSYEKL. CDR3 length: 16 residues. The CDR3 reads CASSLRLALSTVTKYF. Here the CDR3 DNA reads TGCGCCAGCAGCCTTCGACTAGCGCTATCCACAGTTACGAAGTATTTT.

This clonotype occurred once. With a much larger clone just one base away, this may be a read error. This chain connects TRBV10-3 to TRBJ2-7; D ambiguous. Germline loops: CDR1 ENHRY, CDR2 SYGVKD. The CDR3 is 12 amino acids. CDR3: CTIESSNYEQYF. CDR3 sequence (DNA): TGTACCATCGAATCATCTAACTACGAGCAGTACTTC.

Concerning this clonotype itself: One end of the junction fails to match germline, which may point to a read error. This chain uses TRBV4-2 with TRBJ2-2; 9 bases are a match to TRBD1. Germline V gives CDR1 LGHNA, CDR2 YNFKEQ. The CDR3 is 16 amino acids. CDR3 sequence (DNA): TGTACCAGCAGCGAGGACAGGGGCGCCAACACCCGGGAGCTGTTTTTT. It codes for CTSSEDRGANTRELFF.

This clonotype was seen ten or more times. The chain has TRBV5-4 and TRBJ2-1, with D possibly being TRBD2 (6 bases). The V end lost 4 bases, the J end lost 2 bases, and 10 bases lay between the germline ends. CDR1 and CDR2 (germline): SGHNT, YYREEE (reference sequence). This CDR3 region has 14 residues. The CDR3: CASSPGGAYNEQFF. The CDR3 coding sequence is TGTGCCAGCAGCCCCGGGGGAGCCTACAATGAGCAGTTCTTC. Variable domain in full (rest from reference TRBV5-4 and TRBJ2-1): ETGVTQSPTHLIKTRGQQVTLRCSSQSGHNTVSWYQQALGQGPQFIFQYYREEENGRGNFPPRFSGLQFPNYSSELNVNALELDDSALYLCASSPGGAYNEQFFGPGTRLTVL.

For this clonotype: The junction shows a germline mismatch at one end, possibly a read error. V is TRBV10-1 and J is TRBJ1-4; tentatively, D is TRBD1 (5 bases). This CDR3 is built from 12 residues. Germline V gives CDR1 WNHNN, CDR2 SYGVQD (reference sequence). The CDR3: CANSDGQGKLFF. CDR3 nucleotides: TGTGCCAACAGCGACGGGCAGGGAAAACTGTTTTTT.